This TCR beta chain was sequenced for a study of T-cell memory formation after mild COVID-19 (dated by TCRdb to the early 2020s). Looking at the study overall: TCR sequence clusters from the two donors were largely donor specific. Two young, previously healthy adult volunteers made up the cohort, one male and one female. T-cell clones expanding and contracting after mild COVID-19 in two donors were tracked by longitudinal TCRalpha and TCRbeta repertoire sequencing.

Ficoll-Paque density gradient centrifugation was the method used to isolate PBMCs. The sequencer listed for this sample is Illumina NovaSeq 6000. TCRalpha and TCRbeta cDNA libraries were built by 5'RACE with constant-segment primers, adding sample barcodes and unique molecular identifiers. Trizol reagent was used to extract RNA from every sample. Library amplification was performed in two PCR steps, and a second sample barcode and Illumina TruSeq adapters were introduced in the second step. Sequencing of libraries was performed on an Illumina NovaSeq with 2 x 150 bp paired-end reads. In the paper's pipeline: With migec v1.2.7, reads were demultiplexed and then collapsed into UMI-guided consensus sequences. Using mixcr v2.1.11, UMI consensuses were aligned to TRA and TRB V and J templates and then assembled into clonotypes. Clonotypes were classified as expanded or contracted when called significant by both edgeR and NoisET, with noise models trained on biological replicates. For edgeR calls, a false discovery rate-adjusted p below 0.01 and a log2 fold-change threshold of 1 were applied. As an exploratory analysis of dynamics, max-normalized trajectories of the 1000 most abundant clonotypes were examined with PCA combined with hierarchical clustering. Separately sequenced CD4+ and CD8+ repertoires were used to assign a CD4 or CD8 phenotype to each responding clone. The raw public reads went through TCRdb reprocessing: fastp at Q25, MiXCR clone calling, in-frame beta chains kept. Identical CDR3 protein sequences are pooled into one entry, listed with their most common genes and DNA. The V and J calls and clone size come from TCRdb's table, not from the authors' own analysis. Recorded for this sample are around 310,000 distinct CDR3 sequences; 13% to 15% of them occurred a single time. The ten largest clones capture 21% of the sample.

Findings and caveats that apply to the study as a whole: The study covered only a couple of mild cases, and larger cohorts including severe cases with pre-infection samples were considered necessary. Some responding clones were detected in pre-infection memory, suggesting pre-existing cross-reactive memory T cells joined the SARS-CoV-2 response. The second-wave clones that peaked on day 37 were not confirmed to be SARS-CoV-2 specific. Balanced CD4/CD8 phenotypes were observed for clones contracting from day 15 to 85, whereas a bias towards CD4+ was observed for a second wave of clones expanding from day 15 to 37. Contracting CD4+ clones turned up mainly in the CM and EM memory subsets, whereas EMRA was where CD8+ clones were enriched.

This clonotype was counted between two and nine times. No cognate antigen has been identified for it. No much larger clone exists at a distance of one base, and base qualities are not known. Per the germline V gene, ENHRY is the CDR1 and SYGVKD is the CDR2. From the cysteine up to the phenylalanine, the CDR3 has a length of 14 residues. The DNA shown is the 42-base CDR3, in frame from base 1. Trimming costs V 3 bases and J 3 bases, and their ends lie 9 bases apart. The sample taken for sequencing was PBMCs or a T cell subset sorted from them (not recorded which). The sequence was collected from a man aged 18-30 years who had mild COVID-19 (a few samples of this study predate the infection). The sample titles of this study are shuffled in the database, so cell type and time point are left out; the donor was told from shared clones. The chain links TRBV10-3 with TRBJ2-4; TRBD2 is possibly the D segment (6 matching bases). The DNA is TGTGCCATCAGTGATGCGGGACTCAAAAACATTCAGTACTTC. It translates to CAISDAGLKNIQYF.